The text below deals with one TCR beta chain. Its specificity is unknown. The data were taken from a study of cytomegalovirus exposure and HLA in healthy donors. Study-level findings and limits: In a later analysis, HLA-C alleles had the fewest associated TCRs, DRB1 alleles the most. A later analysis linked a missense DCLRE1C variant to TCR beta V- and J-gene trimming.

The PCR employed 60 Vbeta primers together with 13 Jbeta primers. Measured with immunoSEQ multiplex PCR; TCRdb has only the in-frame clones, and not every one. Of over 150,000 clones in the sample, roughly 77% were seen once. Germline V gene lookup returns CDR1 MNHEY and CDR2 SVGAGI. The CDR3 is 14 residues long. The V gene end was trimmed by 6 bases and the J gene end by 7 bases; junction bases not matched to a gene: 6. The gene calls are TRBV6-5 and TRBJ1-5, with TRBD1 matching 10 bases. The sequencing input was PBMCs. The clonotype was recovered from a man aged 30 to 45 in good health and CMV-seropositive. This CDR3 is CASSRDRGFQPQHF. The DNA for the CDR3 is TGTGCCAGCAGCAGGGACAGGGGTTTCCAGCCCCAGCATTTT.